This T cell receptor beta chain originates from a study of PD-L1 blockade in urothelial cancer. Study-level background: The patients' atezolizumab therapy, 1,200 mg intravenously every 3 weeks, started around 2014. It was at 3 weeks (second dose) and 6 weeks after treatment start that blood was analyzed. Among blood samples, the median T cell count was some 150,000.

Time point: peripheral blood 6 weeks after treatment start. Findings of the study overall: Durable-benefit patients showed greater tumor-associated blood clone expansion at 3 weeks.

The repertoire was sequenced with immunoSEQ multiplex PCR; TCRdb's copy has only in-frame clones and lacks some. The sample carries more than 35,000 clones, roughly four fifths recorded once. The CDR3 is 16 residues long. With 5 bases clipped from V and 4 bases from J, the junction kept 9 bases outside the gene matches. Germline V gene lookup returns CDR1 KGHSH and CDR2 LQKENI. This clone was observed a single time. The antigen is undetermined. This chain links TRBV18 with TRBJ2-7; 12 nucleotides align to TRBD2. The sequence was collected from a man aged 55 to 69 with urothelial cancer. The sample consisted of PBMCs, taken around atezolizumab (anti-PD-L1) treatment. The CDR3 sequence is CASSTASGGAVYEQYF. The CDR3 DNA follows: TGTGCCAGCTCAACGGCTAGCGGGGGGGCCGTTTACGAGCAGTACTTC. The full variable domain, with the rest looked up from reference TRBV18 and TRBJ2-7, is NAGVMQNPRHLVRRRGQEARLRCSPMKGHSHVYWYRQLPEEGLKFMVYLQKENIIDESGMPKERFSAEFPKEGPSILRIQQVVRGDSAAYFCASSTASGGAVYEQYFGPGTRLTVT.